One T cell receptor beta chain is described in this entry. How the authors handled the data: Nucleated cell number was recorded as an estimate derived from reference gene primer amplification. Method: immunoSEQ multiplex PCR; TCRdb's copy keeps in-frame clones and lacks some. V and J calls and clone size follow that table, whereas D and trimming were derived from the DNA. The profile shows fewer than 180,000 clones, roughly 85% of them singletons. The data are from a study of blood T cell repertoires in COVID-19. Whole-study context: Sites in the United States, Italy and Spain provided acute and convalescent COVID-19 samples. From T cells, B-cell-depleted T cells, or PBMCs came the material, which was cDNA or gDNA.

The receptor was isolated from a man between 65 and 85 years old with acute or convalescent COVID-19. The sequencing input was peripheral blood.

The CDR3 protein is CASKEREVAYEQYF. The CDR3 nucleotides read TGCGCCAGCAAAGAGCGGGAGGTAGCCTACGAGCAGTACTTC. The chain has TRBV5-1 and TRBJ2-7; TRBD2 agrees at 9 bases. The germline V gene encodes CDR1 SGHRS and CDR2 YFSETQ. After removal of 6 bases from V and 2 bases from J, the junction contained 6 bases not matched to a gene. This CDR3 is 14 amino acids long.